The 13 T cell receptor beta chains given below trace back to one sample, sequenced in a study of blood T cell repertoires in COVID-19 (TCRdb year 2020). Library generation was performed with the immunoSEQ multiplex PCR assay. Held by TCRdb, this immuneACCESS table contains in-frame sequences only and omits some clones. Under half of the omission traces to an unresolved V gene where checked; the cause of the rest is unknown. The sample has 45,000 to 50,000 clones on record, approximately 90% of them singletons. The leading ten clones occupy approximately 9.6% of the sample. The specimen was peripheral blood. These receptors all come from a man in his fifties with active COVID-19.

The chain joins TRBV19 to TRBJ2-1, with D perhaps TRBD2 (6 bases). Germline CDR1 reads LNHDA; CDR2 reads SQIVND (reference sequence). The CDR3 covers 11 residues. Trimming removed 8 bases at V and 10 bases at J, with 12 bases between. The CDR3 sequence: CASRGGNEQFF. DNA of the CDR3: TGTGCCAGTCGTGGAGGGAACGAGCAGTTCTTC.

The V and J genes are TRBV7-2 and TRBJ2-5, with TRBD2 matching over 8 bases. The CDR3 is made up of 15 amino acids. V trimming: 4 bases; J trimming: 5 bases; junction bases outside the gene matches: 9. CDR1 and CDR2 (germline): SGHTA, FQGNSA. In DNA, the CDR3 is TGTGCCAGCAGCTCCGGACGGGGGGGTTATGAGACCCAGTACTTC. This sequence encodes CASSSGRGGYETQYF.

The rearrangement joins TRBV27 to TRBJ1-2; unclear D gene. The germline V gene encodes CDR1 MNHEY and CDR2 SMNVEV (reference sequence). V was clipped by 5 bases and J by 0 bases, with 22 bases between them. This CDR3 region has 18 residues. The CDR3 bases are TGTGCCAGCAGTCCCCGTAGGGAGGCGGGAGATACTAACTATGGCTACACCTTC. Protein sequence: CASSPRREAGDTNYGYTF.

This chain connects TRBV4-1 to TRBJ1-2; 8 bases match TRBD1. J was trimmed by 2 bases and V by 0 bases; bases with no gene match: 5. Germline assignment: CDR1 MGHRA and CDR2 YSYEKL. This CDR3 is built from 16 residues. In DNA, the CDR3 is TGCGCCAGCAGCCAAGAGTGGGGACAGGCGAACTATGGCTACACCTTC. Its protein product is CASSQEWGQANYGYTF.

In this sample, this clone turned up a few times. V is TRBV27 and J is TRBJ2-7; 7 nucleotides agree with TRBD2. CDR1 and CDR2 (germline): MNHEY, SMNVEV (reference sequence). This CDR3 has 16 amino acids. V trimming: 6 bases; J trimming: 3 bases; junction bases outside the gene matches: 14. The CDR3 here is CASSRAPGTGGYEQYF. CDR3 nucleotide sequence: TGTGCCAGCAGCCGAGCCCCCGGGACGGGGGGCTACGAGCAGTACTTC.

This clone appeared a few times. This rearrangement joins TRBV19 to TRBJ2-3; D possibly corresponds to TRBD2 (5 bases). The CDR3 extends over 12 amino acids. V was pared by 6 bases and J by 5 bases, with 9 bases between. Germline V gene lookup returns CDR1 LNHDA and CDR2 SQIVND (reference sequence). Here the CDR3 DNA reads TGTGCCAGTAGGATCAGCGGAGATACGCAGTATTTT. Translated, it gives CASRISGDTQYF.

This clone was seen a few times. V usage is TRBV7-9 and J usage is TRBJ2-2; tentatively, D is TRBD1 (5 bases). Deletions cut 6 bases from V and 0 bases from J, with 14 bases between. In germline, CDR1 is SEHNR, CDR2 FQNEAQ (reference sequence). The CDR3 contains 16 residues. The CDR3 DNA is TGTGCCAGCAGGAACCTCAGGGTCTCGAACACCGGGGAGCTGTTTTTT. Translated, it gives CASRNLRVSNTGELFF.

The rearrangement links TRBV3-1 (or the pseudogene TRBV3-2) to TRBJ2-5; 9 bases match TRBD2. The CDR3 extends over 16 amino acids. Trimming removed 10 bases from V and 1 base from J; junction bases left unmatched: 13. Germline V gene data show CDR1 as LGHDT and CDR2 as YNNKEL (reference sequence). This CDR3 is CATSSSGLATQETQYF. CDR3 in DNA: TGTGCCACCTCATCTAGTGGACTAGCGACCCAAGAGACCCAGTACTTC.

This chain uses TRBV29-1 with TRBJ2-1, with 7 positions matching TRBD2. This CDR3 comprises 10 residues. Per germline, CDR1 SQVTM and CDR2 ANQGSEA. Trimming at V came to 7 bases and at J to 8 bases, leaving 2 bases not matched to a gene. The CDR3 reads CSAREDEQFF. The CDR3 DNA reads as TGCAGCGCCCGGGAGGATGAGCAGTTCTTC.

The genes are TRBV2 and TRBJ2-5; perhaps TRBD1 as D (5 bases). V was shortened by 6 bases and J by 1 base, with 9 bases between the two germline ends. This CDR3 has 13 amino acids. Germline V gene lookup returns CDR1 SNHLY and CDR2 FYNNEI. CDR3 in DNA: TGTGCCAGCAGGGGGCTGTTCCAAGAGACCCAGTACTTC. Its translation: CASRGLFQETQYF.

The DNA for the CDR3 is TGCGCCAGCAGCTTGGAGGGGTTAGCGGGAGCGTGGAATGAGCAGTTCTTC. Translation: CASSLEGLAGAWNEQFF. The V and J genes are TRBV5-1 and TRBJ2-1; 9 bases agree with TRBD2. This CDR3 spans 17 amino acids. With V trimmed by 0 bases and J by 7 bases, 11 bases remained unmatched. Germline lookup yields CDR1 SGHRS and CDR2 YFSETQ.

V and J are TRBV5-6 and TRBJ1-4, with D possibly matching TRBD1 (6 bases). CDR1 is SGHDT, CDR2 YYEEEE, per germline. The CDR3 is made up of 16 amino acids. V lost 0 bases to trimming and J lost 7 bases, with 16 bases between them. This chain's CDR3 is CASSLGFGGHFEKLFF. CDR3 bases: TGTGCCAGCAGCTTGGGGTTCGGGGGGCATTTTGAAAAACTGTTTTTT.

This clone has only one observation. This chain uses TRBV3-1 (or the pseudogene TRBV3-2) with TRBJ1-1; D call uncertain. CDR3 length: 15 residues. With 4 bases removed from V and 0 bases from J, the gap between germline ends came to 12 bases. Germline V gene data show CDR1 as LGHDT and CDR2 as YNNKEL (reference sequence). CDR3 nucleotide sequence: TGTGCCAGCAGCCGGGGAGGAGCCATGAACACTGAAGCTTTCTTT. Residues: CASSRGGAMNTEAFF.